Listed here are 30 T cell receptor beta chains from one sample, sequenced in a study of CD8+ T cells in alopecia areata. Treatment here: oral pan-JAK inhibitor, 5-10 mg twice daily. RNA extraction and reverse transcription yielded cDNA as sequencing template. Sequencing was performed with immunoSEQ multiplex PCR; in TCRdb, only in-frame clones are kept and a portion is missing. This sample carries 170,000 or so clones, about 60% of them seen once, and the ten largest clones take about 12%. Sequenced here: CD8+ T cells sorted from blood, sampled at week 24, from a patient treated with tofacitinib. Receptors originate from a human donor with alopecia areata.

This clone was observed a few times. The chain's CDR3 is CASSPATGPGELFF. CDR3 in DNA: TGTGCCAGCAGCCCGGCGACAGGGCCCGGGGAGCTGTTTTTT. The chain uses TRBV5-4 and TRBJ2-2; TRBD1 aligns across 7 bases. Trimming took 4 bases from V and 6 from J; bases not matched to a gene: 6. The CDR3 loop spans 14 amino acids. The germline V gene encodes CDR1 SGHNT and CDR2 YYREEE (reference sequence).

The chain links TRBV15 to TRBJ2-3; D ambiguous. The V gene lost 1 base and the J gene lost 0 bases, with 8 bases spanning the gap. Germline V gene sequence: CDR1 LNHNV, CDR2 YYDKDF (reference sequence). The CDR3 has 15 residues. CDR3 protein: CATSRGTVSTDTQYF. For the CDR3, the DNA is TGTGCCACCAGCAGAGGGACCGTTAGCACAGATACGCAGTATTTT.

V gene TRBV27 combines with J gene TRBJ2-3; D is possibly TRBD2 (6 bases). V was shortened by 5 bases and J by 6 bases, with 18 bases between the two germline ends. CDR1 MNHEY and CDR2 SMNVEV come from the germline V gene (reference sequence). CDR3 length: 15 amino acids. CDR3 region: CASSPAVASGDTQYF. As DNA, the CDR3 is TGTGCCAGCAGTCCAGCGGTAGCCAGCGGGGATACGCAGTATTTT.

The CDR3 spells CASSPNRVEQFF. As DNA, the CDR3 is TGTGCCAGCTCACCGAACAGGGTTGAGCAGTTCTTC. The rearrangement joins TRBV18 to TRBJ2-1; maybe TRBD1 (6 bases). V was cut by 3 bases and J by 9 bases, with 9 bases left in between. CDR1 and CDR2 from the germline V gene are KGHSH and LQKENI. This CDR3 has 12 amino acids.

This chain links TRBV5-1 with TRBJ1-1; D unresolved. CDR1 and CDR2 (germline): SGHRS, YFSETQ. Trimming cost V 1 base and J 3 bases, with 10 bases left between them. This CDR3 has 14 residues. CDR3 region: CASSLTVSDTEAFF. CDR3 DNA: TGCGCCAGCAGCTTGACGGTGTCGGACACTGAAGCTTTCTTT.

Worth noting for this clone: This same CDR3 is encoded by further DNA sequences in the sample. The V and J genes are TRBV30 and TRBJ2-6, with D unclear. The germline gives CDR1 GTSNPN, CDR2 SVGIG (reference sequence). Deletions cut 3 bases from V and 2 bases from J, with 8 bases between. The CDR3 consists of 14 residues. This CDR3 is CAWSPGTGANVLTF. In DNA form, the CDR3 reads TGTGCCTGGAGCCCCGGTACTGGGGCCAACGTCCTGACTTTC.

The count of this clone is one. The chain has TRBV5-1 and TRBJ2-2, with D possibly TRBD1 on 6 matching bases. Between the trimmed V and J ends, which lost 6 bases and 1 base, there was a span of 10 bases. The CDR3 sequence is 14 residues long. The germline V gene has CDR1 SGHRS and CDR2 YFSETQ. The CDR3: CASTNRENTGELFF. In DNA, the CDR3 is TGCGCCAGCACGAACAGGGAGAACACCGGGGAGCTGTTTTTT.

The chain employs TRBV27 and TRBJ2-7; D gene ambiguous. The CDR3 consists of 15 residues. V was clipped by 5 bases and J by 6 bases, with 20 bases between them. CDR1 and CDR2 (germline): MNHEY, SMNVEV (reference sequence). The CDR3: CASSRRFDHFGEQYF. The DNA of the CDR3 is TGTGCCAGCAGTCGCAGGTTCGATCATTTCGGCGAGCAGTACTTC.

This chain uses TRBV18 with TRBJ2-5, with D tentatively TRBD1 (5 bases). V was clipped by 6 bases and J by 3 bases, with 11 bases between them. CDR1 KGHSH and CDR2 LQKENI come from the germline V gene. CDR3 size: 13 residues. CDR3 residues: CASSRQKEETQYF. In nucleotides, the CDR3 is TGTGCCAGCTCTAGACAGAAGGAAGAGACCCAGTACTTC.

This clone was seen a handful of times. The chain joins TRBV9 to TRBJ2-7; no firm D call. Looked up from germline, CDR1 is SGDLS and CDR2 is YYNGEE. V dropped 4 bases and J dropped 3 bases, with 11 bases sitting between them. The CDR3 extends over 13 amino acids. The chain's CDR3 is CASSPTPDYEQYF. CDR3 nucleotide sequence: TGTGCCAGCAGCCCCACCCCCGACTACGAGCAGTACTTC. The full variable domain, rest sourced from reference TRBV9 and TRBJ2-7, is DSGVTQTPKHLITATGQRVTLRCSPRSGDLSVYWYQQSLDQGLQFLIQYYNGEERAKGNILERFSAQQFPDLHSELNLSSLELGDSALYFCASSPTPDYEQYFGPGTRLTVT.

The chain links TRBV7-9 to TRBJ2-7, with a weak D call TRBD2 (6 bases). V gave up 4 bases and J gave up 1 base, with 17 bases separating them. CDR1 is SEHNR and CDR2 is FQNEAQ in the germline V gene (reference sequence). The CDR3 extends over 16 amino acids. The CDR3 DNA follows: TGTGCCAGCAGCTCGGAAGAGAGCGGGCTATCCTACGAGCAGTACTTC. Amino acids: CASSSEESGLSYEQYF. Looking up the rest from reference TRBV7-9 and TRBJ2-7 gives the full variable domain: DTGVSQNPRHKITKRGQNVTFRCDPISEHNRLYWYRQTLGQGPEFLTYFQNEAQLEKSRLLSDRFSAERPKGSFSTLEIQRTEQGDSAMYLCASSSEESGLSYEQYFGPGTRLTVT.

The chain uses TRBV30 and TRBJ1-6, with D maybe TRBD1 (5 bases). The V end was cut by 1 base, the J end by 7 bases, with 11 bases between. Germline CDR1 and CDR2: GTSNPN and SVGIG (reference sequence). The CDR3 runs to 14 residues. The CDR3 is CAWSDWDGNSPLHF. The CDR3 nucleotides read TGTGCCTGGAGTGACTGGGACGGGAATTCACCCCTCCACTTT.

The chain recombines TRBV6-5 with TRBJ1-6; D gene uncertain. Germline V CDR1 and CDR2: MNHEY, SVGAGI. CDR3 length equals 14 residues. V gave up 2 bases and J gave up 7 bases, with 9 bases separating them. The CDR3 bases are TGTGCCAGCAGTTACGGTGGAGAGAATTCACCCCTCCACTTT. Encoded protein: CASSYGGENSPLHF.

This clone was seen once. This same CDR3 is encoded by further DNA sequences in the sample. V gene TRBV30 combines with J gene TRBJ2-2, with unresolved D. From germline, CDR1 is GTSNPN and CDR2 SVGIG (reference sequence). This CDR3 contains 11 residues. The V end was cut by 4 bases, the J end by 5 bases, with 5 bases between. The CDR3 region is CAWTETGELFF. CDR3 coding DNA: TGTGCCTGGACAGAAACCGGGGAGCTGTTTTTT.

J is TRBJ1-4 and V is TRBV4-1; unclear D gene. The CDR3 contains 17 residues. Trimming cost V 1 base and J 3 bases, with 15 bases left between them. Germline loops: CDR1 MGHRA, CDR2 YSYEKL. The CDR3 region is CASSQVRAGIANEKLFF. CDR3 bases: TGCGCCAGCAGCCAAGTCCGGGCGGGGATAGCTAATGAAAAACTGTTTTTT.

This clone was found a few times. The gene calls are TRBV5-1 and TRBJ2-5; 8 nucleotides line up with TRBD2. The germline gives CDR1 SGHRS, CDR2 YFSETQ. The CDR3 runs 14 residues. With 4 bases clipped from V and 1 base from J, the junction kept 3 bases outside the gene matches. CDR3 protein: CASSPGGTQETQYF. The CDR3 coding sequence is TGCGCCAGCAGCCCGGGGGGGACCCAAGAGACCCAGTACTTC.

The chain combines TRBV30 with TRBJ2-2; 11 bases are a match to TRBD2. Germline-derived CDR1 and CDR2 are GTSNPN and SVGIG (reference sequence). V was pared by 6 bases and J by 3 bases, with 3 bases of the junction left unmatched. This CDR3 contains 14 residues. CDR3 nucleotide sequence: TGTGCCTGCACTAGCGGGGGTTACACCGGGGAGCTGTTTTTT. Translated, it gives CACTSGGYTGELFF.

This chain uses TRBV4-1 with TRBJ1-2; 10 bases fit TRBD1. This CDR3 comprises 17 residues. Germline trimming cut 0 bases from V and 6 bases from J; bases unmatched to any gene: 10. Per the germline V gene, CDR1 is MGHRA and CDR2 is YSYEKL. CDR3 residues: CASSQERETGGRNGYTF. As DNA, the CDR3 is TGCGCCAGCAGCCAAGAGAGGGAGACAGGGGGCAGGAATGGCTACACCTTC.

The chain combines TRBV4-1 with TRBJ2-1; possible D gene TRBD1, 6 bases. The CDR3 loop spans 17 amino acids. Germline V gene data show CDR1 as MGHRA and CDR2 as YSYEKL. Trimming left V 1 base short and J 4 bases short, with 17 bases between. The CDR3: CASSQATNRDKYNEQFF. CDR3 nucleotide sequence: TGCGCCAGCAGCCAAGCAACCAACCGGGACAAATACAATGAGCAGTTCTTC.

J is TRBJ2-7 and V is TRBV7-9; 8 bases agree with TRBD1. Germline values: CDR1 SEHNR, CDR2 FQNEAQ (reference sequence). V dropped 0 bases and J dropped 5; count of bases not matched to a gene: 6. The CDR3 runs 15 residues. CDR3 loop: CASSLARTGYHEQYF. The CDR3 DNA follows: TGTGCCAGCAGCTTAGCCCGGACAGGGTATCACGAGCAGTACTTC.

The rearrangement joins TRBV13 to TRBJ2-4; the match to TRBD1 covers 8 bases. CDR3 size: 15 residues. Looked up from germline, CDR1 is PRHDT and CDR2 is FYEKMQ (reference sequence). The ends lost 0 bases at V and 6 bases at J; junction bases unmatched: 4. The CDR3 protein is CASSLGTDRGNIQYF. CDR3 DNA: TGTGCCAGCAGCTTAGGGACAGACAGGGGAAACATTCAGTACTTC.

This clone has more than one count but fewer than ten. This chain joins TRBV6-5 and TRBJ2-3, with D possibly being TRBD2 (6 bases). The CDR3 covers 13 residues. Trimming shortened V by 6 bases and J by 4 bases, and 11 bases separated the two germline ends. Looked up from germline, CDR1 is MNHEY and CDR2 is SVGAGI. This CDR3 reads CASRTGGADTQYF. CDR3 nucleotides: TGTGCCAGCAGGACCGGGGGAGCAGATACGCAGTATTTT.

The CDR3 nucleotides are TGCAGCGTTGAAGGGACGACAGGGTCCGAGCAGTACTTC. Residues: CSVEGTTGSEQYF. The chain couples TRBV29-1 to TRBJ2-7; 7 nucleotides agree with TRBD1. The germline V gene encodes CDR1 SQVTM and CDR2 ANQGSEA. The length of the CDR3 is 13 residues. V shed 1 base and J 6 bases; nucleotides not matched to a gene: 6.

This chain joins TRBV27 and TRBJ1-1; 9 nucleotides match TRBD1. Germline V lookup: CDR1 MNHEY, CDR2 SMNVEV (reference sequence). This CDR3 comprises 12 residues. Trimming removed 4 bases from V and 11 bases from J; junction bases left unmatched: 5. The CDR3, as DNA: TGTGCCAGCAGTTCCGGGACAGGGAGGGCTTTCTTT. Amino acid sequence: CASSSGTGRAFF.

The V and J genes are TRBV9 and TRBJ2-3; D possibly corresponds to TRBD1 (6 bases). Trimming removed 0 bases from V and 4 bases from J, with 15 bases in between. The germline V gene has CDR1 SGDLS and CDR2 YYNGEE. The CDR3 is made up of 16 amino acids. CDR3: CASSVAAGDRSDTQYF. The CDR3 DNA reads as TGTGCCAGCAGCGTAGCTGCCGGAGACAGGTCAGATACGCAGTATTTT.

This CDR3 is CASSFRPERGDNNEQFF. Written as DNA, the CDR3 is TGCGCCAGCAGCTTCCGTCCCGAGCGGGGGGACAACAATGAGCAGTTCTTC. V and J are TRBV5-1 and TRBJ2-1; 9 nucleotides agree with TRBD2. Per germline, CDR1 SGHRS and CDR2 YFSETQ. The length of the CDR3 is 17 residues. V dropped 2 bases and J dropped 5; count of bases not matched to a gene: 11. The variable domain in full, with the rest retrieved from reference TRBV5-1 and TRBJ2-1, is KAGVTQTPRYLIKTRGQQVTLSCSPISGHRSVSWYQQTPGQGLQFLFEYFSETQRNKGNFPGRFSGRQFSNSRSEMNVSTLELGDSALYLCASSFRPERGDNNEQFFGPGTRLTVL.

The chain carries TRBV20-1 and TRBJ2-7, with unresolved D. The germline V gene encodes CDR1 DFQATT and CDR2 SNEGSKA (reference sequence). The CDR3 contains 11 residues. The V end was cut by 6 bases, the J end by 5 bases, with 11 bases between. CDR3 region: CSAPTQNEQYF. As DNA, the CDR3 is TGCAGTGCCCCGACACAGAACGAGCAGTACTTC.

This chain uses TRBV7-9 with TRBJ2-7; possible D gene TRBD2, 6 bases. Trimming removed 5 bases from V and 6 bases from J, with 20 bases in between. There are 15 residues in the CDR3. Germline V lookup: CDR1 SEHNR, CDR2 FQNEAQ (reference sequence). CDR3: CASSGRTRPFGEQYF. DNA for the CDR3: TGTGCCAGCAGCGGGAGGACAAGACCGTTTGGCGAGCAGTACTTC.

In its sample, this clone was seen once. The CDR3 protein is CAWTPRVALWGAEQFF. The CDR3 DNA follows: TGTGCCTGGACCCCCCGGGTGGCTTTGTGGGGGGCTGAGCAGTTCTTC. The rearrangement links TRBV30 to TRBJ2-1, with D perhaps assigned TRBD1 or TRBD2 (6 bases each). CDR1 and CDR2 from the germline V gene are GTSNPN and SVGIG (reference sequence). The CDR3 is 16 residues long. V gave up 4 bases and J gave up 9 bases, with 25 bases separating them.

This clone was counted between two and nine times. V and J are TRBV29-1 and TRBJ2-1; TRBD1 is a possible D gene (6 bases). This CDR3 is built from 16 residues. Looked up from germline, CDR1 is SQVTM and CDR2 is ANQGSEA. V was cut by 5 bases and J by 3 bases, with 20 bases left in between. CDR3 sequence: CSVMDPTGFFYNEQFF. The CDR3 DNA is TGCAGCGTTATGGACCCTACAGGGTTCTTCTACAATGAGCAGTTCTTC.